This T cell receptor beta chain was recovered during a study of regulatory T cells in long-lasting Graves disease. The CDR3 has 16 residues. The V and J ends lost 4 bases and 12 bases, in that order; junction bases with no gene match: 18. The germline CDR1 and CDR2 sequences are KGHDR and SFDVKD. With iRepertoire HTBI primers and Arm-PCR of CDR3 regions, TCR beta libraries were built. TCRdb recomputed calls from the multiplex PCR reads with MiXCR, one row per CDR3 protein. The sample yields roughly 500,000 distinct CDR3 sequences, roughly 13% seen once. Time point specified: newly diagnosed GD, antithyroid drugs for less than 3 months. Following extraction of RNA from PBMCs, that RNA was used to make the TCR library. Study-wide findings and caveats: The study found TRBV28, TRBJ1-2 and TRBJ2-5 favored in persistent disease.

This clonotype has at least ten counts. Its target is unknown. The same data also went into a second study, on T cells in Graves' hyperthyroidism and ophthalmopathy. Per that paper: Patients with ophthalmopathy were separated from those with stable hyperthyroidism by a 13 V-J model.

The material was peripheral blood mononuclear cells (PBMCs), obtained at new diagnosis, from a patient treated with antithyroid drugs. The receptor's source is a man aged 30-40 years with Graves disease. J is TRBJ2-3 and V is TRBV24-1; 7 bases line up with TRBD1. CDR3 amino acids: CATSERTGVEEMIQYF. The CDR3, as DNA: TGTGCCACCAGTGAGAGAACAGGGGTCGAAGAGATGATCCAGTATTTT.